This TCR beta chain was retrieved from a study of T cell responses to AZD1222 COVID-19 vaccine. V dropped 4 bases and J dropped 7; count of bases not matched to a gene: 9. The length of the CDR3 is 15 residues. Germline V CDR1 and CDR2: GTSNPN, SVGIG (reference sequence). The repertoire was sequenced with immunoSEQ multiplex PCR; TCRdb's copy has only in-frame clones and lacks some. Seen here are about 140,000 clones, 80% to 90% observed once, and the top ten hold 2.5% to 3.5%. The V and J genes are TRBV30 and TRBJ2-1; 11 bases align to TRBD1. The origin of this receptor is an adult in good health. The sequencing here drew on peripheral blood, taken on day 0 of AZD1222 vaccination. As DNA, the CDR3 is TGTGCCTGGACTTGGGACAGGGGGTATTGGAATGAGCAGTTCTTC. It encodes CAWTWDRGYWNEQFF.